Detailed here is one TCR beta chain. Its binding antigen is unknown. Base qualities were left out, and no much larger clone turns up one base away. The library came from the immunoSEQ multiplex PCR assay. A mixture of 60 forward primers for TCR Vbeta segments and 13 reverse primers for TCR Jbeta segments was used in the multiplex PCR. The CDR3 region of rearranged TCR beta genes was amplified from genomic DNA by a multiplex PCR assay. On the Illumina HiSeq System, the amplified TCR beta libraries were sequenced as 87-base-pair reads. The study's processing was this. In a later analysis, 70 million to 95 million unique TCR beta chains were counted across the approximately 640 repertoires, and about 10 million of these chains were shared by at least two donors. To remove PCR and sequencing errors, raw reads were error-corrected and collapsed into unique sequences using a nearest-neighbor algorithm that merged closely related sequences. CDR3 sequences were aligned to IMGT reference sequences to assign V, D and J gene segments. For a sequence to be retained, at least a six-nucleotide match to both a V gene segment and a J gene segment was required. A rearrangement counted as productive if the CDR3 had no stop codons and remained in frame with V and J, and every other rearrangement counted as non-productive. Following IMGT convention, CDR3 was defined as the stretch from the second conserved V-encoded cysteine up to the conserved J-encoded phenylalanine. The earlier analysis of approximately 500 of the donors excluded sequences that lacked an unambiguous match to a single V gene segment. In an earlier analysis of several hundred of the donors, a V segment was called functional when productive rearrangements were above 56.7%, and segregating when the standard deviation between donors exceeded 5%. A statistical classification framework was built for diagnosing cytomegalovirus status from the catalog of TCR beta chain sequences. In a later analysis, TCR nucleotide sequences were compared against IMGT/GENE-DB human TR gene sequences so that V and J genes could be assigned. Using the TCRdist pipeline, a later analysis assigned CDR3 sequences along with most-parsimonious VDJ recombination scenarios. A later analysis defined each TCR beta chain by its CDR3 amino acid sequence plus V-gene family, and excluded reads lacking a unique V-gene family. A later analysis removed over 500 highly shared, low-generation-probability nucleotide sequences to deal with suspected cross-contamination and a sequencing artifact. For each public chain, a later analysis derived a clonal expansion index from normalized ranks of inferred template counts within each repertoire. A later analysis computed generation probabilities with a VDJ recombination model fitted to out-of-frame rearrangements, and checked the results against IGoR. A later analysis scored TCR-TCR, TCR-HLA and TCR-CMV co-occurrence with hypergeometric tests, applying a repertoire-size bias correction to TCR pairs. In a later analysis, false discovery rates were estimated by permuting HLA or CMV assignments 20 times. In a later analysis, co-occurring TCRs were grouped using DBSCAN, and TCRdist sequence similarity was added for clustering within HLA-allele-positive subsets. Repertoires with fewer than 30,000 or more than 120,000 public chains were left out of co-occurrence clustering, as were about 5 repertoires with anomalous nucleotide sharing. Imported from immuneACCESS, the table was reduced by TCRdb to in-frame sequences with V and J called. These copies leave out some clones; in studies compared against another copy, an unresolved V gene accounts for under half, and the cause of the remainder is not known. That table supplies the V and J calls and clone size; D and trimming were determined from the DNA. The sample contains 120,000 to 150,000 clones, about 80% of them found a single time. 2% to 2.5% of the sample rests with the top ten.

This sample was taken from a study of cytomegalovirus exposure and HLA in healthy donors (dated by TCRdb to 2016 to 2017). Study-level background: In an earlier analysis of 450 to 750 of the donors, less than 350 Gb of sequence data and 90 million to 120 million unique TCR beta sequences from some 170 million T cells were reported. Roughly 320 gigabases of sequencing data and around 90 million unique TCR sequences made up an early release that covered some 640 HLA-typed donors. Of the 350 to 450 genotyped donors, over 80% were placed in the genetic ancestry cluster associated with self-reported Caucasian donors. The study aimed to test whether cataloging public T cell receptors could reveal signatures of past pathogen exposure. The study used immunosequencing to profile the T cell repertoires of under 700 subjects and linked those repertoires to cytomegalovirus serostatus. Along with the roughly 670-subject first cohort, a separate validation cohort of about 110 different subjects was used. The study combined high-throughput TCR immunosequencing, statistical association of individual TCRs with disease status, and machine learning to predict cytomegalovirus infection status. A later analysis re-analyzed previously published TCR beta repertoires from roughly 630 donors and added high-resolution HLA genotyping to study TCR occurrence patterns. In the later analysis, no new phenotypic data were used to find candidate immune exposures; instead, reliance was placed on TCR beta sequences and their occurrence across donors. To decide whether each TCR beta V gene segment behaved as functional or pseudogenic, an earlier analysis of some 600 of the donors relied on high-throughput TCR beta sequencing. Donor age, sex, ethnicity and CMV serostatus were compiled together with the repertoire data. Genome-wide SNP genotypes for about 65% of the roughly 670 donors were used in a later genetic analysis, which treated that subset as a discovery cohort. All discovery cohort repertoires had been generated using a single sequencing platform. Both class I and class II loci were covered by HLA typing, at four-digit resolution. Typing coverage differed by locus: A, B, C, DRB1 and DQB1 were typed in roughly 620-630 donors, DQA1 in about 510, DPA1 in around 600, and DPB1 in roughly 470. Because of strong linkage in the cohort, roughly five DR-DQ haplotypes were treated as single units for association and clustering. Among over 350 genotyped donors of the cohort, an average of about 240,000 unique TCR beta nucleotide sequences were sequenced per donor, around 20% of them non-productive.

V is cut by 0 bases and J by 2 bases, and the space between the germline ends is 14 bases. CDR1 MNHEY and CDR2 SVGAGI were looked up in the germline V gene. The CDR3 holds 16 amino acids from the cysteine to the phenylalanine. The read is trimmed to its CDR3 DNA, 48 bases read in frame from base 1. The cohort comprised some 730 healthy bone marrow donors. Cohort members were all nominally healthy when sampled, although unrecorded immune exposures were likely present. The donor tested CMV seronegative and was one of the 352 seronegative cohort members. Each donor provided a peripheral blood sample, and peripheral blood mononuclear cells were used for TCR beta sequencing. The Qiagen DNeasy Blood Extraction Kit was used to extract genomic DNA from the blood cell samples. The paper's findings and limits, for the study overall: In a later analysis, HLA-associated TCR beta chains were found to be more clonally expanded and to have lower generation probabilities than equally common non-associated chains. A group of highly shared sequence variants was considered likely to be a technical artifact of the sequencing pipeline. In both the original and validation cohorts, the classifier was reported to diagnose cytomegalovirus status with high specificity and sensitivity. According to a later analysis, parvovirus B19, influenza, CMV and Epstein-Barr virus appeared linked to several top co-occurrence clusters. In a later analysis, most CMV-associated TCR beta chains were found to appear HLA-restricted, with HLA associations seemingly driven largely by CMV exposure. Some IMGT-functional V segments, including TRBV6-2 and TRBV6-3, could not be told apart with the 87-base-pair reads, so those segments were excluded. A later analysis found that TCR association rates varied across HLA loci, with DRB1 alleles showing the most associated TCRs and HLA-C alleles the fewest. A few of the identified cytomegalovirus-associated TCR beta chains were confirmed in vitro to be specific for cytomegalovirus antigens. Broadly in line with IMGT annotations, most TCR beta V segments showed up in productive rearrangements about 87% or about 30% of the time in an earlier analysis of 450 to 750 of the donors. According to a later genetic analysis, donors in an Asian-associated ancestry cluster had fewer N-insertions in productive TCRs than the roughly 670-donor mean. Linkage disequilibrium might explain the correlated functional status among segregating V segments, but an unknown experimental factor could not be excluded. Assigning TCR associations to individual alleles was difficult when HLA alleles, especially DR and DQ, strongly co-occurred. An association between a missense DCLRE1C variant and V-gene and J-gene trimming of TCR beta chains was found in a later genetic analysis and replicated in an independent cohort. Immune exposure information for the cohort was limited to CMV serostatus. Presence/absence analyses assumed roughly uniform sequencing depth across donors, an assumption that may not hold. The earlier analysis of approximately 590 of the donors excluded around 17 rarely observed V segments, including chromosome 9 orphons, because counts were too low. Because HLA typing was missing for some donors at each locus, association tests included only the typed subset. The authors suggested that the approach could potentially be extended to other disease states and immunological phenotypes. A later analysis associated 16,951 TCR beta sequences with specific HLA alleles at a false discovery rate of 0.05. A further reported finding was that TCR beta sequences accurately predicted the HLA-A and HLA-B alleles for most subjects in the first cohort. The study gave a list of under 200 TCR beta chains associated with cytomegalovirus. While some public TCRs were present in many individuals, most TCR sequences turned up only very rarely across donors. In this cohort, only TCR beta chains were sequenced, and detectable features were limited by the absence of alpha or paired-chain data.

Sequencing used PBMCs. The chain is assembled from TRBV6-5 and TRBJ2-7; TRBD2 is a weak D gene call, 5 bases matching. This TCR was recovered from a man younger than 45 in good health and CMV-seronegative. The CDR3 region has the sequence CASSYSRLAGAYEQYF. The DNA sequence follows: TGTGCCAGCAGTTACTCACGTCTAGCCGGCGCCTACGAGCAGTACTTC.